Listed here are 17 T cell receptor beta chains from one sample, sequenced in a study of T cell responses to AZD1222 COVID-19 vaccine. Assay used: immunoSEQ multiplex PCR; TCRdb lists only in-frame clones, some missing. The table has some 170,000 clones, approximately 92% seen once. The sequencing used peripheral blood, collected on day 0 of AZD1222 vaccination. The receptors originated from an adult in good health.

The chain has TRBV12-3 or TRBV12-4 and TRBJ2-7; the D is unclear. V lost 3 bases to trimming and J lost 5 bases, with 11 bases between them. The CDR3 has 13 residues. The CDR3 DNA reads TGTGCCAGCAGTTTGTTGGGGAATGACGAGCAGTACTTC. It codes for CASSLLGNDEQYF.

J is TRBJ2-3 and V is TRBV7-9, with D perhaps given as TRBD1 or TRBD2 (5 bases each). The germline CDR1 and CDR2 sequences are SEHNR and FQNEAQ (reference sequence). The CDR3 runs 16 residues. Trimming cost V 5 bases and J 3 bases, with 18 bases left between them. CDR3 sequence reads: CASSPGEGLGTDTQYF. The CDR3 nucleotides read TGTGCCAGCAGCCCCGGCGAGGGGTTAGGGACAGATACGCAGTATTTT.

The chain is built from TRBV10-3 and TRBJ2-1, with TRBD2 identical over 8 bases. V shed 4 bases and J 6 bases; nucleotides not matched to a gene: 2. Germline assignment: CDR1 ENHRY and CDR2 SYGVKD. This CDR3 has 13 residues. This chain's CDR3 is CAISGTSFNEQFF. CDR3 coding DNA: TGTGCCATCAGTGGGACTAGCTTCAATGAGCAGTTCTTC.

The chain uses TRBV15 and TRBJ1-1; 10 nucleotides match TRBD1. Germline V gene sequence: CDR1 LNHNV, CDR2 YYDKDF (reference sequence). CDR3 length: 15 residues. V shed 5 bases and J 3 bases; nucleotides not matched to a gene: 6. CDR3: CATSGGDRGYTEAFF. CDR3 nucleotides: TGTGCCACCAGCGGAGGGGACAGGGGATACACTGAAGCTTTCTTT.

The chain combines TRBV3-1 (or the pseudogene TRBV3-2) with TRBJ1-5; 7 bases match TRBD1. Trimming cost V 3 bases and J 5 bases; bases outside gene matches: 4. The CDR3 length is 14 residues. Germline CDR1 is LGHDT and CDR2 is YNNKEL (reference sequence). This CDR3 reads CASSQGRGHQPQHF. The CDR3 DNA follows: TGTGCCAGCAGCCAGGGGAGGGGGCATCAGCCCCAGCATTTT.

The V and J genes are TRBV19 and TRBJ1-4; possible D gene TRBD1, 6 bases. V lost 9 bases and J 3 bases, leaving 14 bases between the germline ends. Germline V gives CDR1 LNHDA, CDR2 SQIVND (reference sequence). This CDR3 has 14 residues. The CDR3 sequence is CASGEGDPNEKLFF. The CDR3 DNA reads as TGTGCCAGCGGGGAGGGGGACCCTAATGAAAAACTGTTTTTT.

This chain joins TRBV5-6 and TRBJ2-3, with 8 bases fitting TRBD2. The CDR3 is made up of 16 amino acids. V trimming: 1 base; J trimming: 1 base; junction bases outside the gene matches: 5. The V gene's germline CDR1 is SGHDT and CDR2 YYEEEE. CDR3 residues: CASSLYAGGRTDTQYF. For the CDR3, the DNA is TGTGCCAGCAGCTTGTATGCGGGGGGTCGCACAGATACGCAGTATTTT.

The V call is TRBV3-1 (or the pseudogene TRBV3-2), the J call TRBJ1-2; 7 bases match TRBD1. CDR1 LGHDT and CDR2 YNNKEL come from the germline V gene (reference sequence). The CDR3 has 16 amino acids. With V trimmed by 1 base and J by 5 bases, 10 bases remained unmatched. The CDR3 region has the DNA TGTGCCAGCAGCCAAGTATGGGACAGAGACGTTTATGGCTACACCTTC. Its translation: CASSQVWDRDVYGYTF.

The table lists this clone with a few counts. The gene calls are TRBV21-1 and TRBJ2-1; TRBD1 reflects the table's D call only, with no check against the DNA. TRBV21-1 is described as a pseudogene. This CDR3 comprises 15 residues. The CDR3 protein is CASSKPQGFYNEQFF. The CDR3 DNA is TGTGCCAGCAGCAAACCGCAGGGCTTTTACAATGAGCAGTTCTTC.

The rearrangement joins TRBV13 to TRBJ2-3; no clear D gene. Looked up from germline, CDR1 is PRHDT and CDR2 is FYEKMQ (reference sequence). The V gene lost 2 bases and the J gene lost 4 bases, with 16 bases spanning the gap. This CDR3 is built from 16 residues. CDR3 region: CASSLHIAGGADTQYF. The CDR3 DNA follows: TGTGCCAGCAGCTTACATATAGCAGGTGGGGCAGATACGCAGTATTTT.

The V call is TRBV7-9, the J call TRBJ1-1, with D maybe TRBD1 (5 bases). V was pared by 5 bases and J by 2 bases, with 15 bases between. From germline, CDR1 is SEHNR and CDR2 FQNEAQ (reference sequence). CDR3 size: 15 residues. CDR3 loop: CASSLPGRGNTEAFF. The CDR3 coding sequence is TGTGCCAGCAGCCTACCCGGAAGGGGAAACACTGAAGCTTTCTTT.

The chain carries TRBV6-6 and TRBJ2-7, with D possibly TRBD2 on 6 matching bases. The V gene lost 3 bases and the J gene lost 2 bases, with 14 bases spanning the gap. The CDR3 is made up of 15 amino acids. Germline V CDR1 and CDR2: MNHNY, SVGAGI (reference sequence). The CDR3 sequence: CASSYTGDPTYEQYF. In nucleotides, the CDR3 is TGTGCCAGCAGTTATACGGGAGACCCGACCTACGAGCAGTACTTC.

A few counts support this clone. The chain has TRBV12-3 or TRBV12-4 and TRBJ2-2, with D unclear. The CDR3 is 12 amino acids. V lost 1 base to trimming and J lost 5 bases, with 2 bases between them. The DNA for the CDR3 is TGTGCCAGCAGTTTAGGGACCGGGGAGCTGTTTTTT. This sequence encodes CASSLGTGELFF.

The rearrangement uses TRBV15 and TRBJ1-6; D is unclear. From germline, CDR1 is LNHNV and CDR2 YYDKDF (reference sequence). Deletions cut 4 bases from V and 2 bases from J, with 6 bases between. The CDR3 is made up of 14 amino acids. CDR3 in amino acids: CATSTPTYNSPLHF. In DNA form, the CDR3 reads TGTGCCACCAGCACCCCGACCTATAATTCACCCCTCCACTTT. Drawing the rest from reference TRBV15 and TRBJ1-6, the complete variable domain is DAMVIQNPRYQVTQFGKPVTLSCSQTLNHNVMYWYQQKSSQAPKLLFHYYDKDFNNEADTPDNFQSRRPNTSFCFLDIRSPGLGDTAMYLCATSTPTYNSPLHFGNGTRLTVT.

In DNA form, the CDR3 reads TGTGCCAGCACAATGGGGACAGGGACCACTGAAGCTTTCTTT. Translating it yields CASTMGTGTTEAFF. V usage is TRBV6-6 and J usage is TRBJ1-1; 9 bases match TRBD1. Germline values: CDR1 MNHNY, CDR2 SVGAGI (reference sequence). The CDR3 is made up of 14 amino acids. Losses at the gene ends were 7 bases for V and 4 bases for J; bases not matched to a gene: 7.

V is TRBV18 and J is TRBJ2-7, with 7 bases that match TRBD2. V was clipped by 3 bases and J by 0 bases; unmatched bases: 8. The CDR3 is 16 residues long. CDR1 and CDR2 (germline): KGHSH, LQKENI. The CDR3 reads CASSPTTSSSSYEQYF. The CDR3 region has the DNA TGTGCCAGCTCACCCACGACTAGCTCAAGCTCCTACGAGCAGTACTTC.

The chain has TRBV6-5 and TRBJ1-3, with 9 positions matching TRBD1. Germline V lookup: CDR1 MNHEY, CDR2 SVGAGI. V trimming: 2 bases; J trimming: 3 bases; junction bases outside the gene matches: 2. This CDR3 is built from 15 residues. The CDR3 loop is CASSYGTGSGNTIYF. In nucleotides, the CDR3 is TGTGCCAGCAGTTACGGGACAGGGAGTGGAAACACCATATATTTT.